Following are 5 T cell receptor beta chains from one sample sequenced in a study of vaccination and CD4 T cells after COVID-19. Sample treatment: approximately 10-day PBMC culture with coronavirus spike peptide pools or control peptides (ViraFEST assay). Their recognized antigens are unknown. The Oncomine TCR Beta short-read assay was applied to DNA of cultured CD4+ T cells. TCRdb reprocessed the PCR reads via MiXCR and lists one record per CDR3 protein. The sample records around 13,000 distinct CDR3 sequences, roughly 58% being singletons. The material sequenced was CD4+ T cells from blood, cultured in vitro, taken before SARS-CoV-2 vaccination. All receptors come from a human donor who had recovered from COVID-19.

This clonotype has only a few counts. This sequence joins TRBV7-2 and TRBJ1-6; the D is unclear. Germline CDR1 is SGHTA and CDR2 is FQGNSA. The CDR3 runs to 13 residues. Trimming removed 1 base from V and 13 bases from J, with 11 bases in between. The CDR3 is CASSLVPAGPLHF. The DNA for the CDR3 is TGTGCCAGCAGCTTAGTGCCCGCTGGGCCCCTCCACTTT.

The chain is built from TRBV7-8 and TRBJ2-5; 7 bases match TRBD1. This CDR3 is built from 15 residues. Trimming removed 5 bases from V and 0 bases from J; junction bases left unmatched: 6. CDR1 is SGHVS, CDR2 FQNEAQ, per germline. CDR3 sequence: CASSPTTGYQETQYF. The CDR3 DNA is TGTGCCAGCAGCCCAACGACAGGGTACCAAGAGACCCAGTACTTC.

Turning to this clonotype: An end of the junction does not agree with germline; a read error may underlie this. The rearrangement joins TRBV24-1 to TRBJ2-3; the match to TRBD2 covers 8 bases. CDR3 length: 20 residues. The germline V gene encodes CDR1 KGHDR and CDR2 SFDVKD. The chain's CDR3 is CATRDSIGGSGGSSTDTQYF. The CDR3, as DNA: TGTGCCACCCGTGATTCAATCGGGGGGAGCGGGGGCTCTAGCACAGATACGCAGTATTTT.

The chain uses TRBV25-1 and TRBJ2-3, with D perhaps given as TRBD1 or TRBD2 (5 bases each). The CDR3 consists of 14 residues. From germline, CDR1 is MGHDK and CDR2 SYGVNS. Deletions cut 3 bases from V and 6 bases from J, with 13 bases between. The CDR3 bases are TGTGCCAGCAGTGACCCCCGGGACGGGGATACGCAGTATTTT. As protein: CASSDPRDGDTQYF. The full variable domain, in which reference TRBV25-1 and TRBJ2-3 provide the parts outside the CDR3, is EADIYQTPRYLVIGTGKKITLECSQTMGHDKMYWYQQDPGMELHLIHYSYGVNSTEKGDLSSESTVSRIRTEHFPLTLESARPSHTSQYLCASSDPRDGDTQYFGPGTRLTVL.

This clonotype was picked up a small number of times. DNA of the CDR3: TGTGCCACCAGTGATCCCAGGGCGGGGGAAGAGACCCAGTACTTC. Its translation is CATSDPRAGEETQYF. This rearrangement joins TRBV24-1 to TRBJ2-5; 7 nucleotides align to TRBD2. This CDR3 is 15 amino acids long. Trimming removed 3 bases from V and 3 bases from J; junction bases left unmatched: 6. Germline CDR1 is KGHDR and CDR2 is SFDVKD.